This T cell receptor (beta chain) was obtained from a study of radiation and T cells in renal cell carcinoma. Study-wide results and limits: From baseline, blood top tumor clonotypes peaked at 2 weeks post-radiation.

TCRdb's table, derived via immunoSEQ multiplex PCR, lists solely in-frame clones and lacks some. The sample holds about 20,000 clones, around two thirds seen once. Worth noting for this clone: The antigen remains undetermined.

Treatment: 15 Gy SBRT to primary tumor, nephrectomy 4 weeks later. This CDR3 contains 17 residues. V lost 2 bases to trimming and J lost 0 bases; unmatched junction nucleotides: 3. From germline, CDR1 is LGHNA and CDR2 YSLEER. This chain uses TRBV4-3 with TRBJ2-2, with TRBD2 matching 10 bases. Sequencing was performed on tumor tissue, taken from a patient whose treatment included radiotherapy and nephrectomy. This sequence originates from a woman between 65 and 79 years old with renal cell carcinoma. The DNA for the CDR3 is TGCGCCAGCAGCCAACTTAGCGGGGGGTCGAACACCGGGGAGCTGTTTTTT. Protein: CASSQLSGGSNTGELFF.